A single sample is the source of the 30 T cell receptor beta chains below, sequenced in a study of blood T cell repertoires in COVID-19. Profiling relied on immunoSEQ multiplex PCR, and the TCRdb table lists in-frame clones only, not all of them. Among some 250,000 clones listed, 82% were seen once. Material: peripheral blood. The receptors stem from a woman between 55 and 75 years old with active or convalescent COVID-19.

The chain carries TRBV6-4 and TRBJ2-7, with TRBD2 as a possible D gene (7 bases). The CDR3 contains 17 residues. Germline lookup yields CDR1 MRHNA and CDR2 SNTAGT. V gave up 1 base and J gave up 3 bases, with 19 bases separating them. This CDR3 reads CASSDLKEGGPNYEQYF. Here the CDR3 DNA reads TGTGCCAGCAGTGACTTAAAAGAGGGGGGGCCTAACTACGAGCAGTACTTC.

This chain uses TRBV19 with TRBJ2-7; TRBD2 matches at 9 bases. This CDR3 has 14 residues. The trim removed 5 bases at V and 5 bases at J, leaving 7 bases unmatched. In germline, CDR1 is LNHDA, CDR2 SQIVND (reference sequence). The CDR3 sequence: CASSVSGGHDEQYF. The CDR3 DNA is TGTGCCAGTAGTGTTAGCGGGGGCCACGACGAGCAGTACTTC.

A note on this clone: Other DNA sequences in the sample encode the same CDR3. The chain is built from TRBV7-2 and TRBJ2-5; D perhaps matches TRBD2 (7 bases). The V gene lost 0 bases and the J gene lost 5 bases, with 13 bases spanning the gap. The germline V gene has CDR1 SGHTA and CDR2 FQGNSA. The CDR3 has 15 amino acids. In DNA, the CDR3 is TGTGCCAGCAGCTTAGCGGGGGGGCCCAGGGAGACCCAGTACTTC. Its protein is CASSLAGGPRETQYF.

This chain uses TRBV18 with TRBJ2-3; D is uncertain. Germline V gives CDR1 KGHSH, CDR2 LQKENI. This CDR3 contains 13 residues. The V end was cut by 3 bases, the J end by 6 bases, with 10 bases between. The CDR3 loop is CASSPPTGDTQYF. Here the CDR3 DNA reads TGTGCCAGCTCACCTCCCACCGGGGATACGCAGTATTTT.

The rearrangement joins TRBV18 to TRBJ1-1, with unresolved D. The germline gives CDR1 KGHSH, CDR2 LQKENI. The CDR3 consists of 15 residues. Trimming shortened V by 3 bases and J by 5 bases, and 16 bases separated the two germline ends. The CDR3 coding sequence is TGTGCCAGCTCACCCCTATCAGGCACTTGGACTGAAGCTTTCTTT. Encoded protein: CASSPLSGTWTEAFF.

This rearrangement joins TRBV16 to TRBJ1-1; D remains ambiguous. Germline CDR1 KGHSY, CDR2 FQNENV. CDR3 length equals 12 residues. Trimming left V 4 bases short and J 11 bases short, with 14 bases between. In DNA form, the CDR3 reads TGTGCCAGCAGCCCTCGGCCGCTCGGGGCTTTCTTT. Its protein is CASSPRPLGAFF.

The V gene is TRBV5-4, the J gene TRBJ2-3, with TRBD2 matching over 16 bases. This CDR3 spans 16 amino acids. V lost 4 bases, J lost 4 bases, and 3 bases stayed unmatched. Germline CDR1 reads SGHNT; CDR2 reads YYREEE (reference sequence). CDR3 nucleotides: TGTGCCAGCAGCCGCGGGACTAGCGGGGGGGCAGATACGCAGTATTTT. Translation gives CASSRGTSGGADTQYF.

A few counts support this clone. The V and J genes are TRBV30 and TRBJ2-7; D is perhaps TRBD2 (5 bases). Germline CDR1 is GTSNPN and CDR2 is SVGIG (reference sequence). Trimming cost V 3 bases and J 1 base, with 7 bases left between them. The CDR3 is made up of 12 amino acids. This CDR3 is CAWRPGSYEQYF. CDR3 bases: TGTGCCTGGAGGCCGGGGTCCTACGAGCAGTACTTC.

This clone was picked up one time. The chain uses TRBV3-1 (or the pseudogene TRBV3-2) and TRBJ2-5, with 8 bases matching TRBD2. The CDR3 loop spans 16 amino acids. The germline V gene encodes CDR1 LGHDT and CDR2 YNNKEL (reference sequence). V shed 1 base, J shed 5 bases, and the junction held 9 bases outside the gene matches. The CDR3 is CASSQGFRGGQETQYF. Written as DNA, the CDR3 is TGTGCCAGCAGCCAAGGTTTCCGGGGGGGGCAGGAGACCCAGTACTTC.

The rearrangement links TRBV7-8 to TRBJ2-5; D is possibly TRBD1 (6 bases). CDR3 length equals 14 residues. V gave up 3 bases and J gave up 5 bases, with 13 bases separating them. Germline V gene lookup returns CDR1 SGHVS and CDR2 FQNEAQ. CDR3 sequence reads: CASSFRWTAETQYF. The CDR3 DNA follows: TGTGCCAGCAGCTTCCGATGGACAGCGGAGACCCAGTACTTC.

This clone was seen only once. V and J are TRBV7-8 and TRBJ2-7; TRBD1 is a possible D gene (6 bases). The CDR3 sequence is 15 residues long. V lost 2 bases and J 1 base, leaving 12 bases between the germline ends. Per germline, CDR1 SGHVS and CDR2 FQNEAQ. The CDR3 sequence is CASSLLPTGSYEQYF. CDR3 nucleotides: TGTGCCAGCAGCTTACTCCCGACAGGATCCTACGAGCAGTACTTC.

The V and J genes are TRBV20-1 and TRBJ1-2; 7 bases line up with TRBD1. Germline CDR1 DFQATT, CDR2 SNEGSKA (reference sequence). Trimming took 5 bases from V and 8 from J; bases not matched to a gene: 5. The CDR3 length is 11 residues. The DNA for the CDR3 is TGCAGTGCTCAGGGGGAGAGAGGCTACACCTTC. Protein product: CSAQGERGYTF.

This clone was seen a single time. The V and J genes are TRBV7-3 and TRBJ2-5, with D possibly being TRBD2 (7 bases). The V gene's germline CDR1 is SGHTA and CDR2 FQGTGA. V was trimmed by 2 bases and J by 2 bases, leaving 9 bases between them. The length of the CDR3 is 14 residues. Here the CDR3 reads CASSLEGGQETQYF. CDR3 DNA sequence: TGTGCCAGCAGCTTAGAGGGGGGGCAAGAGACCCAGTACTTC.

On this clone: Compared with germline, one end of the junction differs, possibly owing to a read error. The chain links TRBV9 to TRBJ1-2; D might be TRBD1 (6 bases). Germline loops: CDR1 SGDLS, CDR2 YYNGEE. The CDR3 is made up of 14 amino acids. CDR3 sequence: CASSVGDTFPDLGF. Written as DNA, the CDR3 is TGTGCCAGCAGCGTGGGGGACACCTTCCCTGATTTGGGCTTC.

The chain couples TRBV7-9 to TRBJ2-5; D possibly corresponds to TRBD2 (5 bases). Germline V lookup: CDR1 SEHNR, CDR2 FQNEAQ (reference sequence). Trimming removed 4 bases at V and 1 base at J, with 16 bases between. This CDR3 region has 16 residues. The CDR3: CASSSQRGSAQETQYF. The CDR3 DNA sequence: TGTGCCAGCAGCTCCCAACGGGGTTCCGCCCAAGAGACCCAGTACTTC.

V is TRBV15 and J is TRBJ2-1, with D possibly TRBD2 on 6 matching bases. CDR3 length: 13 residues. Germline V gene data show CDR1 as LNHNV and CDR2 as YYDKDF (reference sequence). Trimming stripped 4 bases from V and 5 bases from J, with 9 bases between. The CDR3 DNA follows: TGTGCCACCAGCACGGGGGAGAACAATGAGCAGTTCTTC. It specifies CATSTGENNEQFF.

This chain joins TRBV2 and TRBJ1-2; TRBD1 might be the D (5 bases). In germline, CDR1 is SNHLY, CDR2 FYNNEI. V was shortened by 6 bases and J by 6 bases, with 14 bases between the two germline ends. The length of the CDR3 is 13 residues. For the CDR3, the DNA is TGTGCCAGCAGAAAGACAGAGAACAATGGCTACACCTTC. It encodes CASRKTENNGYTF.

This clone came up once. The chain carries TRBV7-8 and TRBJ2-1, with TRBD1 matching over 8 bases. CDR1 and CDR2 from the germline V gene are SGHVS and FQNEAQ. The V and J ends lost 1 base and 8 bases, in that order; junction bases with no gene match: 4. The CDR3 runs 14 residues. The CDR3 DNA follows: TGTGCCAGCAGCTTAGGTCCCAGGGGGCATGAGCAGTTCTTC. This sequence encodes CASSLGPRGHEQFF.

The chain employs TRBV5-1 and TRBJ2-1, with TRBD2 identical over 9 bases. The CDR3 loop spans 17 amino acids. CDR1 SGHRS and CDR2 YFSETQ come from the germline V gene. V shed 0 bases, J shed 4 bases, and the junction held 8 bases outside the gene matches. Written as DNA, the CDR3 is TGCGCCAGCAGCTTGGTCGGAGGGAGCGGGGGGTACAATGAGCAGTTCTTC. Its protein product is CASSLVGGSGGYNEQFF.

The chain is built from TRBV25-1 and TRBJ1-6; weak D call: TRBD1 (6 bases). Germline V gives CDR1 MGHDK, CDR2 SYGVNS. Between the trimmed V and J ends, which lost 3 bases and 3 bases, there was a span of 12 bases. The CDR3 extends over 16 amino acids. The CDR3, as DNA: TGTGCCAGCAGTGATTTGGGGGCGGGCTATAATTCACCCCTCCACTTT. Its translation: CASSDLGAGYNSPLHF.

J is TRBJ2-7 and V is TRBV30; possibly TRBD1 for D (5 bases). V lost 3 bases and J 3 bases, leaving 9 bases between the germline ends. Germline lookup yields CDR1 GTSNPN and CDR2 SVGIG (reference sequence). CDR3 size: 12 residues. As DNA, the CDR3 is TGTGCCTGGAGGACAGTGAGCTACGAGCAGTACTTC. This encodes CAWRTVSYEQYF.

The chain has TRBV5-1 and TRBJ1-2; no clear D gene. The V gene's germline CDR1 is SGHRS and CDR2 YFSETQ. Trimming took off 0 bases at V and 10 bases at J, with 16 bases between the two ends. The CDR3 sequence is 14 residues long. The CDR3 here is CASSLVPPDADYTF. As DNA, the CDR3 is TGCGCCAGCAGCTTGGTGCCCCCTGATGCGGACTACACCTTC.

In this sample, this clone turned up a few times. The chain links TRBV2 to TRBJ1-2; 8 bases line up with TRBD1. V shed 9 bases and J 7 bases; nucleotides not matched to a gene: 7. The CDR3 length is 12 residues. Germline values: CDR1 SNHLY, CDR2 FYNNEI. The CDR3 region has the DNA TGTGCCAGTGTCGACAGGGGACTTGGCTACACCTTC. This encodes CASVDRGLGYTF.

The chain joins TRBV10-2 to TRBJ1-1; 9 bases line up with TRBD1. This CDR3 has 15 residues. Germline CDR1 is WSHSY and CDR2 is SAAADI. V trimming: 4 bases; J trimming: 6 bases; junction bases outside the gene matches: 9. CDR3 coding DNA: TGCGCCAGCAGTGTCACACAGGGGGCGCGGTCTGAAGCTTTCTTT. Amino acids: CASSVTQGARSEAFF.

The rearrangement joins TRBV15 to TRBJ1-2, with 7 bases fitting TRBD1. With 5 bases clipped from V and 7 bases from J, the junction kept 13 bases outside the gene matches. CDR1 LNHNV and CDR2 YYDKDF come from the germline V gene (reference sequence). The CDR3 is made up of 15 amino acids. The CDR3: CATSYRDRPLFGYTF. In DNA, the CDR3 is TGTGCCACCAGCTACCGGGACAGACCCCTTTTTGGCTACACCTTC.

The chain couples TRBV19 to TRBJ1-5; 7 nucleotides agree with TRBD1. Germline values: CDR1 LNHDA, CDR2 SQIVND (reference sequence). The CDR3 covers 15 residues. The J segment lost 0 bases and the V segment lost 6 bases, leaving 5 bases of the junction unmatched. DNA for the CDR3: TGTGCCAGTAGGATACAGGGGATTAGCAATCAGCCCCAGCATTTT. As protein: CASRIQGISNQPQHF.

This sequence joins TRBV19 and TRBJ1-2; D ambiguous. CDR1 is LNHDA and CDR2 is SQIVND in the germline V gene (reference sequence). The CDR3 is 13 amino acids. V dropped 2 bases and J dropped 2 bases, with 6 bases sitting between them. The CDR3 nucleotides read TGTGCCAGTAGTATAAACAAGAACTATGGCTACACCTTC. This encodes CASSINKNYGYTF.

The chain is built from TRBV9 and TRBJ2-4; possibly TRBD2 for D (5 bases). Germline V gives CDR1 SGDLS, CDR2 YYNGEE. V lost 0 bases and J lost 0, with 16 bases in between. This CDR3 is built from 18 residues. This chain's CDR3 is CASSVVSWEYIAKNIQYF. CDR3 bases: TGTGCCAGCAGCGTAGTGTCCTGGGAGTATATAGCCAAAAACATTCAGTACTTC.

The CDR3 region is CAWSVEWSVDVEQYF. The DNA for the CDR3 is TGTGCCTGGAGTGTAGAGTGGTCGGTCGATGTCGAGCAGTACTTC. The rearrangement uses TRBV30 and TRBJ2-7; D is undetermined. This CDR3 has 15 amino acids. Trimming removed 0 bases from V and 6 bases from J, with 18 bases in between. CDR1 is GTSNPN and CDR2 is SVGIG in the germline V gene (reference sequence).

This clone has more than one count but fewer than ten. The chain links TRBV13 to TRBJ2-1, with D possibly TRBD2 on 7 matching bases. V gave up 5 bases and J gave up 4 bases, with 15 bases separating them. The CDR3 extends over 15 amino acids. The V gene's germline CDR1 is PRHDT and CDR2 FYEKMQ (reference sequence). The chain's CDR3 is CASSQLGGPYNEQFF. DNA of the CDR3: TGTGCCAGCAGCCAATTGGGGGGGCCTTACAATGAGCAGTTCTTC. Filled out from reference TRBV13 and TRBJ2-1, the complete variable domain reads AAGVIQSPRHLIKEKRETATLKCYPIPRHDTVYWYQQGPGQDPQFLISFYEKMQSDKGSIPDRFSAQQFSDYHSELNMSSLELGDSALYFCASSQLGGPYNEQFFGPGTRLTVL.